A single sample is the source of the 26 T cell receptor beta chains below, sequenced in a study of human T cells and chemical hapten exposure. Specified time point: patch test 1, 2 weeks after DPC sensitization. Noted treatment: therapeutic diphenylcyclopropenone sensitization with weekly scalp DPC. TCRdb re-analysed the RACE reads in MiXCR, keeping a single row per CDR3 protein. This table has about 380,000 distinct CDR3 sequences, 4% to 5.5% appearing once. The sequencing used whole blood, collected in connection with sensitization to the hapten diphenylcyclopropenone (DPC). All receptors derive from a woman aged 50 to 60 with alopecia areata. Some clones in this sample may be carry-over from other donors' samples.

This clonotype was picked up many times. This chain uses TRBV9 with TRBJ2-3; the match to TRBD1 covers 8 bases. Germline V gene lookup returns CDR1 SGDLS and CDR2 YYNGEE. This CDR3 is 11 amino acids long. V trimming: 7 bases; J trimming: 6 bases; junction bases outside the gene matches: 1. The CDR3 bases are TGTGCCAGCGGGGACAGGGATACGCAGTATTTT. This gives the protein CASGDRDTQYF.

The CDR3 sequence: CASSLVGQGKIYEQYF. The CDR3 DNA reads TGTGCCAGCAGCTTAGTTGGCCAGGGTAAGATCTACGAGCAGTACTTC. The J gene is TRBJ2-7, the V gene TRBV7-6, with D possibly matching TRBD1 (5 bases). The V and J ends lost 1 base and 3 bases respectively, with 16 bases between them. Germline V gene data show CDR1 as SGHVS and CDR2 as FNYEAQ. This CDR3 spans 16 amino acids.

This clonotype was seen ten or more times. This chain connects TRBV4-3 to TRBJ2-1; TRBD2 agrees at 11 bases. From germline, CDR1 is LGHNA and CDR2 YSLEER. Trimming at V came to 0 bases and at J to 6 bases, leaving 4 bases not matched to a gene. CDR3 size: 16 residues. This CDR3 is CASSQDQLAGGNEQFF. The CDR3 DNA is TGCGCCAGCAGCCAAGATCAGCTAGCGGGAGGCAATGAGCAGTTCTTC.

This clonotype appeared a few times. The chain couples TRBV29-1 to TRBJ2-1, with 11 bases matching TRBD2. CDR3 length: 15 residues. Trimming took 7 bases from V and 9 from J; bases not matched to a gene: 14. CDR1 is SQVTM, CDR2 ANQGSEA, per germline. CDR3 residues: CSAHSGRAFSVEQFF. CDR3 coding DNA: TGCAGCGCCCATAGCGGGAGGGCCTTTTCAGTTGAGCAGTTCTTC.

In its sample, this clonotype was seen many times. The chain has TRBV24-1 and TRBJ1-2; D remains unclear. The germline V and J ends were trimmed by 4 bases and 6 bases, with 11 bases remaining between them. The CDR3 covers 13 residues. In germline, CDR1 is KGHDR, CDR2 SFDVKD. The CDR3 DNA reads as TGTGCCACCAGTGAGTCGGCTGGTGATGGCTACACCTTC. Its protein product is CATSESAGDGYTF.

There are many counts of this clonotype. The CDR3 DNA reads TGTGCCAGCAGCTTTCGGGACACTGAAGCTTTCTTT. Amino acid sequence: CASSFRDTEAFF. V gene TRBV7-9 combines with J gene TRBJ1-1; D is uncertain. This CDR3 has 12 amino acids. From germline, CDR1 is SEHNR and CDR2 FQNEAQ (reference sequence). V lost 3 bases to trimming and J lost 3 bases, with 5 bases between them.

This clonotype has ten or more counts. The rearrangement uses TRBV12-3 or TRBV12-4 and TRBJ2-1; TRBD2 agrees at 11 bases. The CDR3 has 18 amino acids. Trimming cost V 5 bases and J 0 bases; bases outside gene matches: 9. The CDR3 sequence: CASSQTWGLAVSYNEQFF. CDR3 sequence (DNA): TGTGCCAGCAGTCAAACCTGGGGACTAGCGGTCTCCTACAATGAGCAGTTCTTC.

This clonotype was observed a few times. The chain's CDR3 is CASSSGLEAGANVLTF. CDR3 nucleotides: TGTGCCAGCAGCTCGGGACTAGAGGCTGGGGCCAACGTCCTGACTTTC. This rearrangement joins TRBV5-5 to TRBJ2-6; 8 bases are a match to TRBD2. Germline-derived CDR1 and CDR2 are SGHKS and YYEKEE (reference sequence). The CDR3 sequence is 16 residues long. The V segment lost 3 bases and the J segment 2 bases; nucleotides outside the gene matches: 4.

This clonotype was detected only a few times. CDR3 loop: CASSYRGGNTDTQYF. The CDR3 DNA sequence: TGTGCCAGCAGTTACAGAGGAGGGAACACAGATACGCAGTATTTT. The J gene is TRBJ2-3, the V gene TRBV6-5; D may be TRBD2 (6 bases). Germline CDR1 is MNHEY and CDR2 is SVGAGI. With 2 bases removed from V and 2 bases from J, the gap between germline ends came to 11 bases. The length of the CDR3 is 15 residues.

Regarding this clonotype: A read error is possible here, since a much larger clone lies one base away. CDR3 residues: CASSLQVTEAFF. CDR3 DNA: TGTGCCAGCAGCCTCCAGGTCACTGAAGCTTTCTTT. This chain connects TRBV7-9 to TRBJ1-1; D is ambiguous. The CDR3 is 12 residues long. With 5 bases removed from V and 4 bases from J, the gap between germline ends came to 8 bases. Germline V gives CDR1 SEHNR, CDR2 FQNEAQ (reference sequence).

The V call is TRBV5-1, the J call TRBJ2-5, with 9 bases matching TRBD2. With 5 bases clipped from V and 5 bases from J, the junction kept 7 bases outside the gene matches. From germline, CDR1 is SGHRS and CDR2 YFSETQ. The CDR3 totals 14 residues. CDR3 coding DNA: TGCGCCAGCAGTACCGGGACTAGCAGGGAGACCCAGTACTTC. This gives the protein CASSTGTSRETQYF.

This clonotype was counted ten times or more. The rearrangement uses TRBV20-1 and TRBJ2-3; 7 nucleotides match TRBD2. Germline V gene sequence: CDR1 DFQATT, CDR2 SNEGSKA (reference sequence). V trimming: 0 bases; J trimming: 4 bases; junction bases outside the gene matches: 10. The CDR3 loop spans 16 amino acids. The CDR3 DNA is TGCAGTGCTAGAGACCCAGGGAGGGGAGATCCAGATACGCAGTATTTT. This translates into CSARDPGRGDPDTQYF.

V is TRBV24-1 and J is TRBJ1-1; no firm D call. The CDR3 totals 13 residues. Germline CDR1 is KGHDR and CDR2 is SFDVKD. V dropped 6 bases and J dropped 1 base, with 8 bases sitting between them. DNA for the CDR3: TGTGCCACCAGTAATCGACAGAACACTGAAGCTTTCTTT. Translation gives CATSNRQNTEAFF.

This chain joins TRBV5-1 and TRBJ2-1, with unresolved D. The germline gives CDR1 SGHRS, CDR2 YFSETQ. The CDR3 length is 12 residues. Trimming cost V 4 bases and J 7 bases, with 9 bases left between them. The CDR3 loop reads CASSPAKNEQFF. The CDR3 DNA is TGCGCCAGCAGCCCAGCCAAGAATGAGCAGTTCTTC.

This clonotype was seen repeatedly, ten times or more. This sequence joins TRBV2 and TRBJ1-5; D perhaps matches TRBD1 (5 bases). The CDR3 sequence is 13 residues long. The germline CDR1 and CDR2 sequences are SNHLY and FYNNEI. Trimming stripped 3 bases from V and 7 bases from J, with 10 bases between. The CDR3 coding sequence is TGTGCCAGCAGTGATGGGGGTTACCAGCCCCAGCATTTT. It encodes CASSDGGYQPQHF.

DNA of the CDR3: TGTGCCAGCAGTTTGGGGGGTGCGGTGCCCCAGCATTTT. Translation: CASSLGGAVPQHF. The rearrangement links TRBV12-3 or TRBV12-4 to TRBJ1-5, with D perhaps matching TRBD1 (5 bases). This CDR3 comprises 13 residues. V dropped 3 bases and J dropped 9 bases, with 12 bases sitting between them.

This sequence joins TRBV5-1 and TRBJ2-3; D gene uncertain. The CDR3 has 14 residues. Germline CDR1 and CDR2: SGHRS and YFSETQ. V lost 0 bases and J 2 bases, leaving 7 bases between the germline ends. This CDR3 reads CASSLGAATDTQYF. The CDR3, as DNA: TGCGCCAGCAGCTTGGGGGCCGCCACAGATACGCAGTATTTT.

This clonotype was counted many times. The J gene is TRBJ1-1, the V gene TRBV7-9; no firm D call. From germline, CDR1 is SEHNR and CDR2 FQNEAQ (reference sequence). Trimming stripped 3 bases from V and 0 bases from J, with 8 bases between. The CDR3 sequence is 14 residues long. CDR3 in amino acids: CASSFEALNTEAFF. In nucleotides, the CDR3 is TGTGCCAGCAGCTTCGAGGCGCTGAACACTGAAGCTTTCTTT.

This clonotype was detected many times. CDR3 in DNA: TGTGCCAGCAGCCCGTCGTGGGAGGAATTCACAGATACGCAGTATTTT. It codes for CASSPSWEEFTDTQYF. This chain joins TRBV7-9 and TRBJ2-3; TRBD2 might be the D (6 bases). CDR1 and CDR2 from the germline V gene are SEHNR and FQNEAQ (reference sequence). Trimming stripped 5 bases from V and 2 bases from J, with 17 bases between. There are 16 residues in the CDR3.

J is TRBJ1-1 and V is TRBV20-1; no definite D call. The germline V and J ends were trimmed by 6 bases and 0 bases, with 11 bases remaining between them. CDR3 size: 13 residues. The germline CDR1 and CDR2 sequences are DFQATT and SNEGSKA (reference sequence). CDR3 sequence (DNA): TGCAGTGCCGCAATACGAGTGAACACTGAAGCTTTCTTT. Translating it yields CSAAIRVNTEAFF.

This clonotype was detected a few times. The genes are TRBV5-1 and TRBJ2-6, with D possibly being TRBD1 (5 bases). Trimming took 2 bases from V and 4 from J, leaving 13 bases between them. In germline, CDR1 is SGHRS, CDR2 YFSETQ. The CDR3 is 16 residues long. The CDR3 region has the DNA TGCGCCAGCAGCTTAAACCAGGGTGCAGGGGCCAACGTCCTGACTTTC. The encoded protein is CASSLNQGAGANVLTF.

In its sample, this clonotype was seen many times. The chain carries TRBV28 and TRBJ1-4, with 9 bases that match TRBD1. This CDR3 is 15 amino acids long. Trimming removed 5 bases from V and 7 bases from J; junction bases left unmatched: 8. Germline assignment: CDR1 MDHEN and CDR2 SYDVKM. In DNA form, the CDR3 reads TGTGCCAGCAGTGAAAACAGGGGGCTGTCTGAAAAACTGTTTTTT. Its translation is CASSENRGLSEKLFF.

This clonotype was seen ten or more times. V usage is TRBV9 and J usage is TRBJ2-1, with D perhaps matching TRBD2 (5 bases). The CDR3 has 15 amino acids. Between the trimmed V and J ends, which lost 3 bases and 8 bases, there was a span of 18 bases. From germline, CDR1 is SGDLS and CDR2 YYNGEE. CDR3 amino acids: CASSAHGSSGYEQFF. CDR3 nucleotide sequence: TGTGCCAGCAGCGCCCATGGTAGCAGCGGATATGAGCAGTTCTTC.

Here the CDR3 DNA reads TGTGCCAGCAGCCCACCAACTAGCCGGGGCACCGGGGAGCTGTTTTTT. Its protein product is CASSPPTSRGTGELFF. The genes are TRBV7-9 and TRBJ2-2; maybe TRBD2 (6 bases). The CDR3 has 16 amino acids. V shed 5 bases and J shed 4 bases, with 17 bases lying between them. The germline CDR1 and CDR2 sequences are SEHNR and FQNEAQ (reference sequence). Complete variable domain (other parts from reference TRBV7-9 and TRBJ2-2): DTGVSQNPRHKITKRGQNVTFRCDPISEHNRLYWYRQTLGQGPEFLTYFQNEAQLEKSRLLSDRFSAERPKGSFSTLEIQRTEQGDSAMYLCASSPPTSRGTGELFFGEGSRLTVL.

This clonotype was seen many times. The V call is TRBV6-2 or TRBV6-3, the J call TRBJ2-3, with 11 bases matching TRBD2. In germline, CDR1 is MNHEY, CDR2 SVGEGT. This CDR3 is built from 20 residues. After removal of 2 bases from V and 2 bases from J, the junction contained 15 bases not matched to a gene. CDR3 residues: CASSYPGASGGSRVTDTQYF. CDR3 DNA: TGTGCCAGCAGTTACCCCGGAGCTAGCGGGGGGTCCAGGGTCACAGATACGCAGTATTTT.

There are many counts of this clonotype. The chain couples TRBV28 to TRBJ1-5; 7 bases align to TRBD1. The CDR3 covers 14 residues. Per the germline V gene, CDR1 is MDHEN and CDR2 is SYDVKM. Unmatched junction bases numbered 5, after V lost 7 bases and J lost 2 bases. CDR3 in DNA: TGTGCCAGCAACCTTGGACAGGGCAATCAGCCCCAGCATTTT. It specifies CASNLGQGNQPQHF.